Listed below are T cell receptor beta chains from one sample, sequenced in a study of T-cell reconstitution after alpha-beta-depleted transplantation in children. Via MiXCR, TCRdb re-called the PCR reads, giving one row per CDR3 protein. The sample consists of fewer than 550,000 distinct CDR3 sequences, about an eighth of them appearing once. Sequencing used PBMCs, mostly from graft donor cells, obtained 180 days after TCRalphabeta/CD19-depleted stem cell transplant. These TCRs come from a female patient aged 2-15 years who had a stem cell transplant for aplastic anemia, so the T cells may come from the graft donor. The CDR3 runs from the conserved cysteine through the conserved F or W. For some rows the clone size is stated as once, few or many, or as a class when expanded; others skip it.

V gene	J gene	clone size	CDR3 protein
TRBV6-5	TRBJ1-5	few	CASSYPEGAPQPQHF
TRBV5-1	TRBJ1-2	NA	CASSLDRGIVGYTF
TRBV12-3/TRBV12-4	TRBJ2-7	many	CASSPGLAKYQQYF
TRBV9	TRBJ2-3	NA	CASSVVGTGPDTQYF
TRBV12-3/TRBV12-4	TRBJ2-2	NA	CASSRTDTTRRVTGELFF
TRBV30	TRBJ2-7	few	CAWSAHGGYEQYF
TRBV6-1	TRBJ1-5	NA	CASIQGGQPQHF
TRBV28	TRBJ1-5	NA	CASSFLGVISNQPQHF
TRBV15	TRBJ2-2	few	CATSRYTGELFF
TRBV28	TRBJ2-2	many	CASSFYLSNTGELFF
TRBV7-9	TRBJ2-5	few	CASSFRTVEETQYF
TRBV24-1	TRBJ2-1	NA	CATSDLGAKANEQFF
TRBV7-7	TRBJ1-1	many	CASSLGGKNTEAFF
TRBV7-9	TRBJ2-7	few	CASSFTAATSGYEQYF
TRBV10-3	TRBJ1-2	few	CAISDRTGGLWIHGYTF
TRBV7-2	TRBJ2-3	many	CASSFTTSGSLTDTQYF
TRBV9	TRBJ2-6	NA	CASSVLSGANVLTF
TRBV20-1	TRBJ2-3	many	CSASTSTDTQYF
TRBV10-3	TRBJ2-1	NA	CAIRRATSGKYNEQFF
TRBV6-1	TRBJ2-7	NA	CASTGRSSPVAYEQYF